This is a list of T cell receptor beta chains from one sample in a study of shared clonotypes between healthy human individuals. Clones were read by immunoSEQ multiplex PCR, and TCRdb kept only the in-frame ones, dropping some. The table has around 600,000 clones, approximately 97% seen once. Sample: naive CD4+ T cells sorted from blood. These receptors originate from a woman aged 25 to 45 in good health. CDR3s include the opening cysteine and the closing phenylalanine or tryptophan. The D gene is left open where the match is weak. The size of a clone is reported for some rows only, either as once, few or many, or as a class for expanded clones.

d_gene: NA
abundance: NA
v_gene: TRBV6-5
j_gene: TRBJ1-4
CDR3aa: CASRTVQGRNEKLFF
CDR3nt: TGTGCCAGCAGGACCGTACAGGGCCGTAATGAAAAACTGTTTTTT

d_gene: NA
abundance: NA
v_gene: TRBV4-1
j_gene: TRBJ2-7
CDR3aa: CASSQVLADPSHEQYF
CDR3nt: TGCGCCAGCAGCCAGGTACTTGCGGACCCAAGTCACGAGCAGTACTTC

d_gene: TRBD2
abundance: NA
v_gene: TRBV28
j_gene: TRBJ2-7
CDR3aa: CASSLGSAGDYEQYF
CDR3nt: TGTGCCAGCAGTTTAGGGTCGGCGGGAGACTACGAGCAGTACTTC

d_gene: TRBD2
abundance: NA
v_gene: TRBV4-2
j_gene: TRBJ2-2
CDR3aa: CASSQVRTSGRGNTGELFF
CDR3nt: TGTGCCAGCAGCCAAGTCCGGACTAGCGGGAGGGGGAACACCGGGGAGCTGTTTTTT

d_gene: NA
abundance: NA
v_gene: TRBV18
j_gene: TRBJ2-6
CDR3aa: CASSRDTGSGANVLTF
CDR3nt: TGTGCCAGCTCACGAGATACAGGGTCTGGGGCCAACGTCCTGACTTTC

d_gene: TRBD1
abundance: NA
v_gene: TRBV6-1
j_gene: TRBJ2-7
CDR3aa: CASSSGQVIVYEQYF
CDR3nt: TGTGCCAGCAGTAGCGGACAGGTGATTGTTTACGAGCAGTACTTC

d_gene: NA
abundance: NA
v_gene: TRBV29-1
j_gene: TRBJ1-1
CDR3aa: CSVKEASTLEAFF
CDR3nt: TGCAGCGTTAAGGAGGCCAGTACCCTTGAAGCTTTCTTT

d_gene: NA
abundance: NA
v_gene: TRBV19
j_gene: TRBJ2-7
CDR3aa: CASSPRGRDPYYEQYF
CDR3nt: TGTGCCAGTAGTCCCCGGGGCAGGGACCCTTACTACGAGCAGTACTTC

d_gene: NA
abundance: NA
v_gene: TRBV15
j_gene: TRBJ2-5
CDR3aa: CATSQGSIASQETQYF
CDR3nt: TGTGCCACCAGCCAGGGCTCGATCGCTTCCCAAGAGACCCAGTACTTC

d_gene: NA
abundance: NA
v_gene: TRBV13
j_gene: TRBJ2-3
CDR3aa: CASSLEPSDTQYF
CDR3nt: TGTGCCAGCAGCTTAGAACCGTCAGATACGCAGTATTTT

d_gene: TRBD2
abundance: NA
v_gene: TRBV19
j_gene: TRBJ2-2
CDR3aa: CASMGLAGLTGELFF
CDR3nt: TGTGCCAGCATGGGACTAGCGGGACTTACCGGGGAGCTGTTTTTT

d_gene: NA
abundance: NA
v_gene: TRBV5-1
j_gene: TRBJ2-7
CDR3aa: CASREGYEQYF
CDR3nt: TGCGCCAGCAGGGAAGGCTACGAGCAGTACTTC

d_gene: NA
abundance: NA
v_gene: TRBV5-1
j_gene: TRBJ2-3
CDR3aa: CASSWAGSTDTQYF
CDR3nt: TGCGCCAGCAGCTGGGCGGGAAGCACAGATACGCAGTATTTT

d_gene: TRBD1
abundance: NA
v_gene: TRBV7-8
j_gene: TRBJ1-1
CDR3aa: CASSFTGVETEAFF
CDR3nt: TGTGCCAGCAGCTTTACAGGGGTCGAGACTGAAGCTTTCTTT

d_gene: TRBD1
abundance: NA
v_gene: TRBV28
j_gene: TRBJ2-7
CDR3aa: CASRTGGDYEQYF
CDR3nt: TGTGCCAGTCGGACAGGGGGGGACTACGAGCAGTACTTC

d_gene: TRBD2
abundance: NA
v_gene: TRBV5-1
j_gene: TRBJ2-5
CDR3aa: CASSPGGTSGLKETQYF
CDR3nt: TGCGCCAGCAGCCCCGGAGGGACTAGTGGACTCAAAGAGACCCAGTACTTC

d_gene: NA
abundance: NA
v_gene: TRBV5-1
j_gene: TRBJ2-7
CDR3aa: CASSPRDFHYEQYF
CDR3nt: TGCGCCAGCAGCCCGAGGGACTTCCACTACGAGCAGTACTTC

d_gene: NA
abundance: once
v_gene: TRBV27
j_gene: TRBJ2-7
CDR3aa: CASSLSAGTYEQYF
CDR3nt: TGTGCCAGCAGTTTATCCGCCGGAACCTACGAGCAGTACTTC

d_gene: NA
abundance: NA
v_gene: TRBV19
j_gene: TRBJ2-2
CDR3aa: CASSSGTNTGELFF
CDR3nt: TGTGCCAGTAGTAGCGGGACGAACACCGGGGAGCTGTTTTTT

d_gene: TRBD1
abundance: NA
v_gene: TRBV5-1
j_gene: TRBJ2-7
CDR3aa: CASSLAPDREPYEQYF
CDR3nt: TGCGCCAGCAGCTTGGCCCCCGACAGGGAGCCCTACGAGCAGTACTTC

d_gene: NA
abundance: once
v_gene: TRBV29-1
j_gene: TRBJ2-7
CDR3aa: CSVEAEGGYEQYF
CDR3nt: TGCAGCGTTGAGGCGGAGGGCGGCTACGAGCAGTACTTC

d_gene: NA
abundance: once
v_gene: TRBV27
j_gene: TRBJ2-6
CDR3aa: CATQALGGANVLTF
CDR3nt: TGTGCCACTCAAGCCCTCGGTGGGGCCAACGTCCTGACTTTC

d_gene: TRBD2
abundance: once
v_gene: TRBV7-9
j_gene: TRBJ2-2
CDR3aa: CASSPSQREGRSGELFF
CDR3nt: TGTGCCAGCAGCCCATCACAGCGGGAGGGCAGATCGGGGGAGCTGTTTTTT

d_gene: NA
abundance: NA
v_gene: TRBV6-1
j_gene: TRBJ2-7
CDR3aa: CASSEVGQGGSYEQYF
CDR3nt: TGTGCCAGCAGTGAAGTCGGTCAGGGGGGATCCTACGAGCAGTACTTC

d_gene: TRBD1
abundance: NA
v_gene: TRBV6-1
j_gene: TRBJ1-1
CDR3aa: CASSEIKRQGLNTEAFF
CDR3nt: TGTGCCAGCAGTGAAATCAAGAGACAGGGGCTGAACACTGAAGCTTTCTTT

d_gene: TRBD1
abundance: NA
v_gene: TRBV5-1
j_gene: TRBJ1-1
CDR3aa: CASSFLEGAAFF
CDR3nt: TGCGCCAGCAGCTTTCTCGAGGGGGCCGCTTTCTTT

d_gene: TRBD2
abundance: NA
v_gene: TRBV27
j_gene: TRBJ2-7
CDR3aa: CASSLSPSGSPYEQYF
CDR3nt: TGTGCCAGCAGTTTATCCCCTAGCGGGAGTCCCTACGAGCAGTACTTC

d_gene: NA
abundance: NA
v_gene: TRBV5-1
j_gene: TRBJ2-7
CDR3aa: CASSLQGRVDEQYF
CDR3nt: TGCGCCAGCAGCTTGCAGGGGCGCGTCGACGAGCAGTACTTC

d_gene: NA
abundance: NA
v_gene: TRBV28
j_gene: TRBJ2-7
CDR3aa: CASSLAPGSYEQYF
CDR3nt: TGTGCCAGCAGTTTAGCCCCAGGATCCTACGAGCAGTACTTC

d_gene: TRBD1
abundance: NA
v_gene: TRBV7-2
j_gene: TRBJ2-1
CDR3aa: CASSSRDRVYNEQFF
CDR3nt: TGTGCCAGCAGCTCCCGGGACAGGGTCTACAATGAGCAGTTCTTC

d_gene: NA
abundance: few
v_gene: TRBV28
j_gene: TRBJ1-1
CDR3aa: CAILNQGNTEAFF
CDR3nt: TGTGCCATCCTTAACCAGGGGAACACTGAAGCTTTCTTT

d_gene: TRBD2
abundance: NA
v_gene: TRBV19
j_gene: TRBJ2-1
CDR3aa: CASSLRTSGYNEQFF
CDR3nt: TGTGCCAGTAGTTTACGGACTAGCGGGTACAATGAGCAGTTCTTC

d_gene: NA
abundance: once
v_gene: TRBV27
j_gene: TRBJ1-4
CDR3aa: CASSSGTTTNEKLFF
CDR3nt: TGTGCCAGCAGTTCCGGGACAACAACTAATGAAAAACTGTTTTTT

d_gene: NA
abundance: NA
v_gene: TRBV5-1
j_gene: TRBJ1-1
CDR3aa: CASSPELRQPNTEAFF
CDR3nt: TGCGCCAGCAGCCCAGAACTAAGACAGCCGAACACTGAAGCTTTCTTT

d_gene: TRBD1
abundance: NA
v_gene: TRBV30
j_gene: TRBJ2-3
CDR3aa: CAWTTGQGATDTQYF
CDR3nt: TGTGCCTGGACAACGGGGCAGGGGGCCACAGATACGCAGTATTTT

d_gene: NA
abundance: NA
v_gene: TRBV23-1
j_gene: TRBJ2-2
CDR3aa: CASSSFRLNTGELFF
CDR3nt: TGCGCCAGCAGTTCATTCCGACTGAACACCGGGGAGCTGTTTTTT

d_gene: TRBD2
abundance: NA
v_gene: TRBV5-6
j_gene: TRBJ2-1
CDR3aa: CASSLGWTSGSTGEQFF
CDR3nt: TGTGCCAGCAGCTTGGGATGGACTAGCGGGAGTACGGGTGAGCAGTTCTTC

d_gene: NA
abundance: NA
v_gene: TRBV28
j_gene: TRBJ1-6
CDR3aa: CASSLTDGSPLHF
CDR3nt: TGTGCCAGCAGTTTGACAGATGGTTCACCCCTCCACTTT

d_gene: TRBD2
abundance: NA
v_gene: TRBV25-1
j_gene: TRBJ2-1
CDR3aa: CASSGRASGYNEQFF
CDR3nt: TGTGCCAGCAGTGGTAGGGCTAGCGGTTACAATGAGCAGTTCTTC

d_gene: NA
abundance: NA
v_gene: TRBV9
j_gene: TRBJ1-5
CDR3aa: CASSKGGQPQHF
CDR3nt: TGTGCCAGCAGTAAGGGGGGACAGCCCCAGCATTTT

d_gene: NA
abundance: NA
v_gene: TRBV7-6
j_gene: TRBJ1-3
CDR3aa: CASSLAGGTGNTIYF
CDR3nt: TGTGCCAGCAGCTTAGCTGGAGGGACTGGAAACACCATATATTTT